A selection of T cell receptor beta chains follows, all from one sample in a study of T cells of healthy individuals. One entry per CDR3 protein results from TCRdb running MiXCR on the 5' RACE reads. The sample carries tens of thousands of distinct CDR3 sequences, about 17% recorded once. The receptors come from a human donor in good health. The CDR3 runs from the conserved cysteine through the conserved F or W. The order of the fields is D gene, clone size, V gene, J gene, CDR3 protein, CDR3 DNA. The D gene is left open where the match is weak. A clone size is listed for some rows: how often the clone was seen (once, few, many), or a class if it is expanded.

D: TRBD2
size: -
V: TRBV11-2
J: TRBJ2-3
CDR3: CASSLQGLAGGEGDTQYF
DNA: TGTGCCAGCAGCTTACAGGGACTAGCGGGGGGGGAAGGAGATACGCAGTATTTT

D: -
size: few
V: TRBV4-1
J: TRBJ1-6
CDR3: CASSQDPAGNSPLHF
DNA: TGCGCCAGCAGCCAGGATCCAGCAGGGAATTCACCCCTCCACTTT

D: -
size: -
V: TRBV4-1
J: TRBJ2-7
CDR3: CASSQASTYEQYF
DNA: TGCGCCAGCAGCCAAGCATCGACCTACGAGCAGTACTTC

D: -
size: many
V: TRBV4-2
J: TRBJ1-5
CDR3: CASSQEWGQPQHF
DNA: TGTGCCAGCAGCCAAGAATGGGGCCAGCCCCAGCATTTT

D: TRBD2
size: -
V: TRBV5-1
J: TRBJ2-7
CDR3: CASSSGLAGFFEQYF
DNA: TGCGCCAGCAGCTCCGGACTAGCGGGGTTTTTTGAGCAGTACTTC

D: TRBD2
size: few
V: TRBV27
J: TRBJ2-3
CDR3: CASSLKREGQVTDTQYF
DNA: TGTGCCAGCAGTTTAAAGCGGGAGGGCCAGGTGACAGATACGCAGTATTTT

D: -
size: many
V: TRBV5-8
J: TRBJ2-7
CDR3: CASSWVGEALYEQYF
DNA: TGTGCCAGCAGCTGGGTTGGTGAGGCGCTCTACGAGCAGTACTTC

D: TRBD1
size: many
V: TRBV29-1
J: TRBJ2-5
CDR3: CSVERTGGQETQYF
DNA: TGCAGCGTTGAACGGACAGGGGGACAAGAGACCCAGTACTTC

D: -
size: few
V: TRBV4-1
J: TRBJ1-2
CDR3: CASSQGPSGGGYGYTF
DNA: TGCGCCAGCAGCCAAGGCCCCAGCGGGGGCGGCTATGGCTACACCTTC

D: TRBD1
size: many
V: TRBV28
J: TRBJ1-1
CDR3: CASSSGTGEGRGFF
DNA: TGTGCCAGCAGCTCCGGGACAGGGGAAGGTCGGGGGTTCTTT

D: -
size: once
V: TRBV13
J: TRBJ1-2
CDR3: CASSYPGYGYTF
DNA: TGTGCCAGCAGCTACCCCGGGTATGGCTACACCTTC

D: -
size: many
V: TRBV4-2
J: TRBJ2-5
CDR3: CASSQEATRQWETQYF
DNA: TGTGCCAGCAGCCAAGAAGCGACTAGACAGTGGGAGACCCAGTACTTC

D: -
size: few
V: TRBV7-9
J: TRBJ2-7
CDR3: CASSAKAGSEQYF
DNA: TGTGCCAGCAGCGCGAAGGCAGGTTCCGAGCAGTACTTC

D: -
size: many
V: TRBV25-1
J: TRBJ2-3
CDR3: CASSEPHRDVSTDTQYF
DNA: TGTGCCAGCAGTGAGCCTCACCGGGACGTCAGCACAGATACGCAGTATTTT

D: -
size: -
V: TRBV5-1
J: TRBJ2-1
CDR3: CASSLGALQGYNEQFF
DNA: TGCGCCAGCAGCTTGGGGGCTCTGCAAGGCTACAATGAGCAGTTCTTC

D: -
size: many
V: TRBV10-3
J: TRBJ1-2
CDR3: CAITLTGYGYTF
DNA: TGTGCCATCACCCTGACAGGCTATGGCTACACCTTC

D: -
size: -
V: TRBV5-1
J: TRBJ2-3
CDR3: CASSLYPLEDTQYF
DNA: TGCGCCAGCAGCTTGTATCCGTTAGAAGATACGCAGTATTTT

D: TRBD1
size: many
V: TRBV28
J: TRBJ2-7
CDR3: CASRFTGGYEQYF
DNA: TGTGCCAGCAGATTCACAGGGGGCTACGAGCAGTACTTC

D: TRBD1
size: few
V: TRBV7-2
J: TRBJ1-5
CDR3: CASSQQGLQPQHF
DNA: TGTGCCAGCAGCCAACAGGGGTTACAGCCCCAGCATTTT

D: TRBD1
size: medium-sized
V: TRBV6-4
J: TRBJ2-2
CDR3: CASSDSGGAGELFF
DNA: TGTGCCAGCAGTGACTCAGGGGGCGCCGGGGAGCTGTTTTTT

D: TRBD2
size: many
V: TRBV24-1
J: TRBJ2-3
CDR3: CATSPAEAGGPRDTQYF
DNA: TGTGCCACCAGTCCCGCGGAAGCGGGAGGGCCCAGGGATACGCAGTATTTT

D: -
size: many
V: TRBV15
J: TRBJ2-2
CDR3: CATSIGTGNTGELFF
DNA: TGTGCCACCAGCATTGGGACGGGAAACACCGGGGAGCTGTTTTTT

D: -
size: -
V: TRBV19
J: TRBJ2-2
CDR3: CASSITRADGELFF
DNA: TGTGCCAGTAGTATTACCAGGGCGGACGGGGAGCTGTTTTTT

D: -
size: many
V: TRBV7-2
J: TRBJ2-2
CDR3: CASSSLGGGTGELFF
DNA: TGTGCCAGCAGCTCTTTGGGGGGTGGGACCGGGGAGCTGTTTTTT

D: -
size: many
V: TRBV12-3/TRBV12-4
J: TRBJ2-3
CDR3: CASQAWRTDTQYF
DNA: TGTGCCAGCCAGGCATGGCGGACAGATACGCAGTATTTT

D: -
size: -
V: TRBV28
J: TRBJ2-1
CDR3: CASSPGSLGPNEQFF
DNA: TGTGCCAGCAGTCCCGGGTCCTTGGGCCCCAATGAGCAGTTCTTC

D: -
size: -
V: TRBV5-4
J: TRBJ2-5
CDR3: CASSWDRETQYF
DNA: TGTGCCAGCAGCTGGGACCGGGAGACCCAGTACTTC

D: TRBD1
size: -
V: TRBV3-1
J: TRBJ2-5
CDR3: CASSQDPGTGLETQYF
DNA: TGTGCCAGCAGCCAGGATCCCGGGACAGGGTTAGAGACCCAGTACTTC

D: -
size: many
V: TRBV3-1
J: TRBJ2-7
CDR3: CASSQGIPGIVYEQYF
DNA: TGTGCCAGCAGCCAAGGAATCCCAGGGATAGTATACGAGCAGTACTTC

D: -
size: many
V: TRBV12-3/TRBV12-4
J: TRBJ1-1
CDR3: CASKQNLNTEAFF
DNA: TGTGCCAGCAAACAGAATCTGAACACTGAAGCTTTCTTT

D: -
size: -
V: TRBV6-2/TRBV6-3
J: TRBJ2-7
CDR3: CASSYKWAEVVPYEQYF
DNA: TGTGCCAGCAGTTACAAGTGGGCAGAAGTGGTCCCCTACGAGCAGTACTTC

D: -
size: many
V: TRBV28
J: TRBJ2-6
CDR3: CASSLLRDTGANVLTF
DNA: TGTGCCAGCAGTTTGCTCAGGGATACTGGGGCCAACGTCCTGACTTTC

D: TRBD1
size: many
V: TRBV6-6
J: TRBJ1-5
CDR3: CASNNRDRGQPQHF
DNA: TGTGCCAGCAATAACCGGGACAGGGGCCAGCCCCAGCATTTT

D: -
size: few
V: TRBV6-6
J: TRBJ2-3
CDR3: CASSYGGWNTDTQYF
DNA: TGTGCCAGCAGTTATGGGGGGTGGAATACAGATACGCAGTATTTT

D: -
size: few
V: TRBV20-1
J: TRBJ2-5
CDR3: CSARPPGQLQETQYF
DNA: TGCAGTGCTAGACCTCCCGGACAGCTACAAGAGACCCAGTACTTC

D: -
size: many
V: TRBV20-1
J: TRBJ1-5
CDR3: CSARGLSGNQPQHF
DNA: TGCAGTGCTAGAGGACTAAGTGGCAATCAGCCCCAGCATTTT

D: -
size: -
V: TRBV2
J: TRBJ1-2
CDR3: CASSWPTSGGANYGYTF
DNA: TGTGCCAGCAGTTGGCCCACCAGCGGGGGCGCTAACTATGGCTACACCTTC

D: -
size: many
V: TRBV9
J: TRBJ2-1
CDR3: CASSDTDPPYNEQFF
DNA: TGTGCCAGCAGCGACACAGATCCTCCCTACAATGAGCAGTTCTTC

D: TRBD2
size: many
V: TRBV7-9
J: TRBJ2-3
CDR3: CASSLGGLGTDTQYF
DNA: TGTGCCAGCAGCTTAGGGGGACTAGGCACAGATACGCAGTATTTT

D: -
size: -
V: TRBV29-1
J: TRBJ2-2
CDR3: CSVETQYDPTGELFF
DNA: TGCAGCGTTGAAACCCAATACGACCCCACCGGGGAGCTGTTTTTT

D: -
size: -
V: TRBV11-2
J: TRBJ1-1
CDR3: CASSLAENTEAFF
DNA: TGTGCCAGCAGCTTAGCCGAGAACACTGAAGCTTTCTTT

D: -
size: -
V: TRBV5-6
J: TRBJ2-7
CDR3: CASSSAQGGLYYEQYF
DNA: TGTGCCAGCAGCTCTGCCCAGGGGGGCCTTTATTACGAGCAGTACTTC

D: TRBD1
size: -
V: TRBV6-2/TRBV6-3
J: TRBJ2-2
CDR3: CASNPHPGGAGNTGELFF
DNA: TGTGCCAGCAATCCTCACCCAGGGGGCGCGGGGAACACCGGGGAGCTGTTTTTT

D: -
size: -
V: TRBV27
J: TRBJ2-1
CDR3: CASSSIAVDYNEQFF
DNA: TGTGCCAGCAGTTCCATAGCGGTAGACTACAATGAGCAGTTCTTC

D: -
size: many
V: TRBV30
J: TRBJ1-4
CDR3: CAWTGDLVRGEKLFF
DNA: TGTGCCTGGACGGGGGACCTCGTTAGAGGTGAAAAACTGTTTTTT

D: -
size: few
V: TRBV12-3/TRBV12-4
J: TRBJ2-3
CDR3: CASSLETDTQYF
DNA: TGTGCCAGCAGTTTAGAGACAGATACGCAGTATTTT

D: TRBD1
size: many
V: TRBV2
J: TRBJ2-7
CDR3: CASSERDRAEQYF
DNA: TGTGCCAGCAGTGAGCGGGACAGGGCCGAGCAGTACTTC

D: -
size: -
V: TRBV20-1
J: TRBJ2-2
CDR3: CSAPGPLVTGELFF
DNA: TGCAGTGCCCCGGGTCCTTTGGTTACCGGGGAGCTGTTTTTT

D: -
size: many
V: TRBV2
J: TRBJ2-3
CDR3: CARTSNTGTDTQYF
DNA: TGTGCCAGGACCAGCAATACAGGCACAGATACGCAGTATTTT

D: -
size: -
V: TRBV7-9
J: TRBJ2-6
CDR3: CASSPTRSRGGGGANVLTF
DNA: TGTGCCAGCAGCCCCACCCGGAGTAGGGGAGGGGGTGGGGCCAACGTCCTGACTTTC

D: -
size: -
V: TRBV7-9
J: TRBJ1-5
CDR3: CASSLESQPQHF
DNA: TGTGCCAGCAGCTTAGAGAGCCAGCCCCAGCATTTT

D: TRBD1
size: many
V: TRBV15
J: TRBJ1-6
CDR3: CATSTNRGLYSPLHF
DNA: TGTGCCACCAGCACTAACAGGGGCCTATATTCACCCCTCCACTTT

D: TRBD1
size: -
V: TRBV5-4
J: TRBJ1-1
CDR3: CASSLERGRNTEAFF
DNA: TGTGCCAGCAGCTTGGAGAGGGGGCGGAACACTGAAGCTTTCTTT

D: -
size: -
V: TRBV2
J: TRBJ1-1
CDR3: CASSQARVGNTEAFF
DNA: TGTGCCAGCAGTCAGGCCAGGGTCGGGAACACTGAAGCTTTCTTT

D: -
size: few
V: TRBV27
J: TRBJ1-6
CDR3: CASSPLGRGNNSPLHF
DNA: TGTGCCAGCAGTCCCCTTGGTAGGGGGAATAATTCACCCCTCCACTTT

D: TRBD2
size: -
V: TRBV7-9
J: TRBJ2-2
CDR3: CASSPGWLAGGIAGELFF
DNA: TGTGCCAGCAGCCCCGGGTGGCTAGCGGGAGGTATAGCCGGGGAGCTGTTTTTT

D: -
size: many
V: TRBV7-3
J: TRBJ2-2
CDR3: CASSPRETGELFF
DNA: TGTGCCAGCAGCCCTCGCGAGACCGGGGAGCTGTTTTTT

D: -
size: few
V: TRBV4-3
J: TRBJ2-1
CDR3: CASSQDGQSSYNEQFF
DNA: TGCGCCAGCAGCCAAGACGGCCAGAGCTCCTACAATGAGCAGTTCTTC

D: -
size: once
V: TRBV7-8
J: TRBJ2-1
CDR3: CASMLAFQLRNEQFF
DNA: TGTGCCAGCATGTTGGCGTTCCAACTGAGAAATGAGCAGTTCTTC

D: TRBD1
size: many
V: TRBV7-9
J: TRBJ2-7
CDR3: CASSLTGDEQYF
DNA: TGTGCCAGCAGCCTGACAGGGGACGAGCAGTACTTC